The next 4 T cell receptor beta chains were all read from a single sample in a study of T cells after yellow fever vaccination. One entry per CDR3 protein, called by TCRdb with MiXCR from the 5' RACE reads. In the table there are about 240,000 distinct CDR3 sequences, approximately 3.8% of which are singletons. The starting material was PBMCs, obtained 15 days after the yellow fever booster vaccination. These receptors came from a man between 18 and 35 years old who received the YFV17D yellow fever vaccine.

This clonotype was counted ten times or more. This chain links TRBV6-1 with TRBJ2-7, with 9 nucleotides matching TRBD2. V shed 0 bases, J shed 4 bases, and the junction held 1 base outside the gene matches. This CDR3 region has 14 residues. In germline, CDR1 is MNHNS, CDR2 SASEGT. CDR3: CASSEASGGYEQYF. CDR3 coding DNA: TGTGCCAGCAGTGAAGCTAGCGGGGGTTACGAGCAGTACTTC.

This clonotype showed up many times. The V call is TRBV30, the J call TRBJ1-1; the D gene is possibly TRBD1 (6 bases). Germline CDR1 and CDR2: GTSNPN and SVGIG (reference sequence). The ends were cut back, 5 bases at V and 6 bases at J, with 16 bases in the middle. The CDR3 has 13 residues. The CDR3 loop is CAWGGRGLSEAFF. CDR3 nucleotides: TGTGCCTGGGGGGGCAGGGGATTATCTGAAGCTTTCTTT.

This clonotype was observed a few times. The V call is TRBV4-3, the J call TRBJ1-6, with TRBD1 identical over 7 bases. From germline, CDR1 is LGHNA and CDR2 YSLEER. J gave up 2 bases and V 2 bases, and 6 bases lay outside the gene matches. The CDR3 extends over 17 amino acids. For the CDR3, the DNA is TGCGCCAGCAGCCAACGGGACAGCGGTCCCTATAATTCACCCCTCCACTTT. Translated, it gives CASSQRDSGPYNSPLHF.

The sample holds many counts of this clonotype. The gene calls are TRBV5-6 and TRBJ1-1; D remains ambiguous. With 1 base removed from V and 6 bases from J, the gap between germline ends came to 10 bases. Germline V gives CDR1 SGHDT, CDR2 YYEEEE. This CDR3 spans 13 amino acids. The CDR3 bases are TGTGCCAGCAGCTTGTATCTGGGCTCTGAAGCTTTCTTT. This encodes CASSLYLGSEAFF.